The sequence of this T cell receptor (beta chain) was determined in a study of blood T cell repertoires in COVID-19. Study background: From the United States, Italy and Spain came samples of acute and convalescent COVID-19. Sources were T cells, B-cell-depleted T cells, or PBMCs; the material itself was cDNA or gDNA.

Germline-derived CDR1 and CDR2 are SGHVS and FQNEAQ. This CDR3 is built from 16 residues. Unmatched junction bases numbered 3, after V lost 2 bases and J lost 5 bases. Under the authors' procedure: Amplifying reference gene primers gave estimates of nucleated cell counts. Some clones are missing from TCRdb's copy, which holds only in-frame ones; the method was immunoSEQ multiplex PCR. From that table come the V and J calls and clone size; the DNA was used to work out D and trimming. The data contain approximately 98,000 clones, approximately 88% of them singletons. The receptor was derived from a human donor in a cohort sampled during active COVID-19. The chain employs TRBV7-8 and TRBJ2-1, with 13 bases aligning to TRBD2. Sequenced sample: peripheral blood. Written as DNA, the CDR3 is TGTGCCAGCAGCTTATCTGGGACTAGCGGGGACAATGAGCAGTTCTTC. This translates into CASSLSGTSGDNEQFF.